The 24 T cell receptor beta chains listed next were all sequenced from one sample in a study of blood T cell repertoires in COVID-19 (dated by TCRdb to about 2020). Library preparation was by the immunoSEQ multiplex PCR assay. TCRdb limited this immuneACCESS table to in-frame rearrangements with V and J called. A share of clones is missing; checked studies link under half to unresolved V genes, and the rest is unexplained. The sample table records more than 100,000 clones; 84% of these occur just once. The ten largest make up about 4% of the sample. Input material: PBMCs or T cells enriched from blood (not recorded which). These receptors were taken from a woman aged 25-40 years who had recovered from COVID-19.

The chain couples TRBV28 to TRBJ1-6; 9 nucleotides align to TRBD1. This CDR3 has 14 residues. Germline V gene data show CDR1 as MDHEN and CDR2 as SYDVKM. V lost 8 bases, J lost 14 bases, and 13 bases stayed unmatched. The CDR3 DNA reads TGTGCCAGCCTACGGGACAGGGTGGATTGGGCCCTCCACTTT. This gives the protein CASLRDRVDWALHF. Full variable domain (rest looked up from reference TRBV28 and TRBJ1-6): DVKVTQSSRYLVKRTGEKVFLECVQDMDHENMFWYRQDPGLGLRLIYFSYDVKMKEKGDIPEGYSVSREKKERFSLILESASTNQTSMYLCASLRDRVDWALHFGNGTRLTVT.

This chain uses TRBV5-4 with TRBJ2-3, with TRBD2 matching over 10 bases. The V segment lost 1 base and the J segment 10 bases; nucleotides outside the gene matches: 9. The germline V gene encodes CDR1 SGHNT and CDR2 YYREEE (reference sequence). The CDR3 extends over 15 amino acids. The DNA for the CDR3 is TGTGCCAGCAGCTTGAGAACTAGCGGGATTGGGTCGCAGTATTTT. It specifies CASSLRTSGIGSQYF.

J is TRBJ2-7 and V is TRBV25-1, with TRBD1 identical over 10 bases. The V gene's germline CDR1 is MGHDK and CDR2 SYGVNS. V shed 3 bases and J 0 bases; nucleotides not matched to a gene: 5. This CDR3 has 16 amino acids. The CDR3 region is CASSERTGGISYEQYF. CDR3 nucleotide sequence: TGTGCCAGCAGTGAGCGGACAGGGGGGATCTCCTACGAGCAGTACTTC.

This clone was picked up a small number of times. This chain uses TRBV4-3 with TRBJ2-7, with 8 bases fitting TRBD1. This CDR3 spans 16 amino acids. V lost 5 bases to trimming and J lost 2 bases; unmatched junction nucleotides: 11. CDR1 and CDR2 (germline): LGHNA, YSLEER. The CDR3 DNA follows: TGCGCCAGCAGCTTATCCCCCACAGGGGGGCCCTACGAGCAGTACTTC. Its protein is CASSLSPTGGPYEQYF.

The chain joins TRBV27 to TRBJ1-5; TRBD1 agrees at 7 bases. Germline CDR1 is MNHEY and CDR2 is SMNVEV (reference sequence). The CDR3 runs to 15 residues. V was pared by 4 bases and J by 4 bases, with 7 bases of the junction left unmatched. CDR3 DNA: TGTGCCAGCAGTTACAGACAGGGCCGTAATCAGCCCCAGCATTTT. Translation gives CASSYRQGRNQPQHF.

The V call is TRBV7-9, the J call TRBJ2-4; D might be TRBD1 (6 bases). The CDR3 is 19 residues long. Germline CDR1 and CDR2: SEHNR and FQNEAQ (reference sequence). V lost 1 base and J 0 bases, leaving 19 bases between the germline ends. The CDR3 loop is CASSLVGGTGERAKNIQYF. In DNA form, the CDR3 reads TGTGCCAGCAGCTTAGTAGGGGGAACTGGGGAGAGAGCCAAAAACATTCAGTACTTC. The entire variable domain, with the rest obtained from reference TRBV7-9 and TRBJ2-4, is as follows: DTGVSQNPRHKITKRGQNVTFRCDPISEHNRLYWYRQTLGQGPEFLTYFQNEAQLEKSRLLSDRFSAERPKGSFSTLEIQRTEQGDSAMYLCASSLVGGTGERAKNIQYFGAGTRLSVL.

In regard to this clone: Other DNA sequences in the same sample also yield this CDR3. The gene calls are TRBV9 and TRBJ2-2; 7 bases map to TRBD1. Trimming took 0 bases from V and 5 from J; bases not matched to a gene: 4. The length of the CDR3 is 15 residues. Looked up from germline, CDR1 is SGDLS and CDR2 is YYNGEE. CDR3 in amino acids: CASSVGGRGTGELFF. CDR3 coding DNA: TGTGCCAGCAGCGTAGGAGGCAGGGGGACCGGGGAGCTGTTTTTT.

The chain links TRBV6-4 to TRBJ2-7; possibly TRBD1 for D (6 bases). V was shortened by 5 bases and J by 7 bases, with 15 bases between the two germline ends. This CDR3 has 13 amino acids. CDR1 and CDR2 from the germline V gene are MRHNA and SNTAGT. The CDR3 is CASSLNRVWEQYF. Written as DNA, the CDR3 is TGTGCCAGCAGTCTAAACAGGGTGTGGGAGCAGTACTTC.

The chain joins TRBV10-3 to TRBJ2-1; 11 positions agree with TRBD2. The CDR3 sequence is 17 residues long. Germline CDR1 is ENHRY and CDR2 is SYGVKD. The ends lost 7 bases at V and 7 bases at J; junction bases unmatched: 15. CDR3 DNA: TGTGCCATCACCCGCTACTTCCTAGCGGGAGGCGTGAATGAGCAGTTCTTC. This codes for CAITRYFLAGGVNEQFF.

In DNA form, the CDR3 reads TGCGCCAGCAGCGCCGGGACTAGCGCCGGGGAGCTGTTTTTT. As protein: CASSAGTSAGELFF. This rearrangement joins TRBV5-1 to TRBJ2-2; 10 bases agree with TRBD2. From germline, CDR1 is SGHRS and CDR2 YFSETQ. V lost 4 bases, J lost 6 bases, and 3 bases stayed unmatched. The CDR3 totals 14 residues.

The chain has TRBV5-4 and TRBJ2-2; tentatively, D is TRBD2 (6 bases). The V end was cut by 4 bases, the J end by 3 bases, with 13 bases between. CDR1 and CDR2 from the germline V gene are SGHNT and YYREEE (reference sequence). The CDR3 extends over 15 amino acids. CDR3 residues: CASSMEGWYTGELFF. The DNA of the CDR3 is TGTGCCAGCAGCATGGAGGGGTGGTACACCGGGGAGCTGTTTTTT. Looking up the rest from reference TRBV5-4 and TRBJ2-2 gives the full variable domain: ETGVTQSPTHLIKTRGQQVTLRCSSQSGHNTVSWYQQALGQGPQFIFQYYREEENGRGNFPPRFSGLQFPNYSSELNVNALELDDSALYLCASSMEGWYTGELFFGEGSRLTVL.

CDR3 sequence (DNA): TGTGCCAGCAGCCAACAAGGGACACCCGGGAAAGATACGCAGTATTTT. Encoded protein: CASSQQGTPGKDTQYF. The chain combines TRBV4-2 with TRBJ2-3, with D perhaps matching TRBD1 (6 bases). CDR3 length: 16 amino acids. V was shortened by 2 bases and J by 5 bases, with 17 bases between the two germline ends. Germline CDR1 is LGHNA and CDR2 is YNFKEQ.

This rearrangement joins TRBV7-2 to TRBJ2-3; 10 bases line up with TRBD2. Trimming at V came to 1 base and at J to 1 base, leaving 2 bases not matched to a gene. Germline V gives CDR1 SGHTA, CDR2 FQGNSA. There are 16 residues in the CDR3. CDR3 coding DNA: TGTGCCAGCAGCTTAGGGCTAGCGGGGGGCACAGATACGCAGTATTTT. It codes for CASSLGLAGGTDTQYF.

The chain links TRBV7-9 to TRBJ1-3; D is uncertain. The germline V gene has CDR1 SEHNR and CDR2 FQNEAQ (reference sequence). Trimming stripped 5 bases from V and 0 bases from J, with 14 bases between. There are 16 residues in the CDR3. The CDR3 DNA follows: TGTGCCAGCAGCCCGAACCGAGTGTCCTCTGGAAACACCATATATTTT. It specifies CASSPNRVSSGNTIYF. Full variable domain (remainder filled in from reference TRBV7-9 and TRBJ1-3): DTGVSQNPRHKITKRGQNVTFRCDPISEHNRLYWYRQTLGQGPEFLTYFQNEAQLEKSRLLSDRFSAERPKGSFSTLEIQRTEQGDSAMYLCASSPNRVSSGNTIYFGEGSWLTVV.

The CDR3 region is CASSRGTGTYEQYF. CDR3 nucleotides: TGCGCCAGCAGCCGAGGGACTGGTACCTACGAGCAGTACTTC. The rearrangement uses TRBV4-3 and TRBJ2-7; a weak D match, TRBD2 (6 bases). Germline lookup yields CDR1 LGHNA and CDR2 YSLEER. The CDR3 loop spans 14 amino acids. Trimming shortened V by 4 bases and J by 2 bases, and 12 bases separated the two germline ends.

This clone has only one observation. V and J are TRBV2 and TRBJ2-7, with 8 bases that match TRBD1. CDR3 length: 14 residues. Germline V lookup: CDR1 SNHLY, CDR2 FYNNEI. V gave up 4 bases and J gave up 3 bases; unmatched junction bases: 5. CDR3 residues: CASSVGQGIYEQYF. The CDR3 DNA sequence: TGTGCCAGCAGTGTCGGACAGGGTATCTACGAGCAGTACTTC.

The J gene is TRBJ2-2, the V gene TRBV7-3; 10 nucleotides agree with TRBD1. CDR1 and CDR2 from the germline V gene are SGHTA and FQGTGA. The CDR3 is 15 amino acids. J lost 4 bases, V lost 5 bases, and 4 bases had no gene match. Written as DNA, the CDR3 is TGTGCCAGCAGCCGGGACAGGGGAGGCACCGGGGAGCTGTTTTTT. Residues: CASSRDRGGTGELFF.

In nucleotides, the CDR3 is TGTGCCAGTAGTCTCAACAGGGGGCCTCGCACAGATACGCAGTATTTT. It encodes CASSLNRGPRTDTQYF. V gene TRBV19 combines with J gene TRBJ2-3; 9 bases are a match to TRBD1. CDR1 is LNHDA and CDR2 is SQIVND in the germline V gene (reference sequence). This CDR3 has 16 residues. Trimming removed 5 bases from V and 1 base from J; junction bases left unmatched: 7.

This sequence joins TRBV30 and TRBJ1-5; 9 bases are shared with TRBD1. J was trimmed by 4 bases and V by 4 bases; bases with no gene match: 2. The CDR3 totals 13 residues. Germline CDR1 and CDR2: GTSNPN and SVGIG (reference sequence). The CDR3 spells CAWKGTGNQPQHF. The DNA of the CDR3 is TGTGCCTGGAAAGGGACAGGGAATCAGCCCCAGCATTTT. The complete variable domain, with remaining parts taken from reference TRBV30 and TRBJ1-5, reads SQTIHQWPATLVQPVGSPLSLECTVEGTSNPNLYWYRQAAGRGLQLLFYSVGIGQISSEVPQNLSASRPQDRQFILSSKKLLLSDSGFYLCAWKGTGNQPQHFGDGTRLSIL.

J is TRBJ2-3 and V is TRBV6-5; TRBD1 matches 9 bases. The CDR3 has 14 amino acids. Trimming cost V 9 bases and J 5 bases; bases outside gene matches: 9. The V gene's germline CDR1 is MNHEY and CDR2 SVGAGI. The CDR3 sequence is CASLPTGGRDTQYF. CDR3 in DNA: TGTGCCAGTCTTCCGACAGGGGGACGAGATACGCAGTATTTT.

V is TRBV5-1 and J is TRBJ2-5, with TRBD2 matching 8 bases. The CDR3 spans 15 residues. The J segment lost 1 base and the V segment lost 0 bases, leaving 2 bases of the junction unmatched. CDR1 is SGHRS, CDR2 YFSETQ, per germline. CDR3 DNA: TGCGCCAGCAGCTTGGGCGGGACTAGCCAAGAGACCCAGTACTTC. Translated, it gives CASSLGGTSQETQYF.

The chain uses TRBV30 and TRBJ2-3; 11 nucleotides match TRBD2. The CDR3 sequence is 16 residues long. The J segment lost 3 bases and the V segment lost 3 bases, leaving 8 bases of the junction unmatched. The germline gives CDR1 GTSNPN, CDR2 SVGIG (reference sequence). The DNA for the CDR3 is TGTGCCTGGAGCCCTAAACTAGCGGGAGAGACAGATACGCAGTATTTT. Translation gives CAWSPKLAGETDTQYF.

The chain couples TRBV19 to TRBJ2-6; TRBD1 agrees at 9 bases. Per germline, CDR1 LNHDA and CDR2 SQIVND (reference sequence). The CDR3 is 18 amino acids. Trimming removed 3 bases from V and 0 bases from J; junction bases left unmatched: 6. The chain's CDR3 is CASSMAGTGFSGANVLTF. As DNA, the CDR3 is TGTGCCAGTAGTATGGCGGGGACAGGGTTCTCTGGGGCCAACGTCCTGACTTTC.

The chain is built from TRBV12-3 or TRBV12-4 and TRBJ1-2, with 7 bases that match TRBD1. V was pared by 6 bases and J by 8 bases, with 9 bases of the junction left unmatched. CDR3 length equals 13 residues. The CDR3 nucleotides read TGTGCCAGCAGCAGACAGGGCGCGGGAGGCTACACCTTC. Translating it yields CASSRQGAGGYTF.